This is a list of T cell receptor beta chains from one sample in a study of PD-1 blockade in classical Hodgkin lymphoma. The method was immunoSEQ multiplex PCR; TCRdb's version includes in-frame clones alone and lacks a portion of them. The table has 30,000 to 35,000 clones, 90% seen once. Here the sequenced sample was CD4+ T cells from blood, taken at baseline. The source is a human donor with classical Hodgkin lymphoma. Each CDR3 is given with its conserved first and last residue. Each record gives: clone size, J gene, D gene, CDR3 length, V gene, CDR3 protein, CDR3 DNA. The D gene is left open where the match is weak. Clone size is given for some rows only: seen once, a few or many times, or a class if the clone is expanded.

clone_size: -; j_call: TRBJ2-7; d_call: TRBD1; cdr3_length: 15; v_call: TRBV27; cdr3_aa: CASSLTGKGVYEQYF; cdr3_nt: TGTGCCAGCAGTTTGACAGGGAAGGGGGTCTACGAGCAGTACTTC
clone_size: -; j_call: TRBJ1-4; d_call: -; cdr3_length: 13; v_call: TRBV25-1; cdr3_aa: CATSNSGNEKLFF; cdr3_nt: TGTGCCACTTCGAACTCCGGTAATGAAAAACTGTTTTTT
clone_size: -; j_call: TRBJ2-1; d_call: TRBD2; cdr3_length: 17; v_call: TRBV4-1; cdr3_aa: CASSPTGRGRAGNEQFF; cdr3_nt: TGCGCCAGCAGCCCGACAGGTCGCGGGAGGGCGGGGAATGAGCAGTTCTTC
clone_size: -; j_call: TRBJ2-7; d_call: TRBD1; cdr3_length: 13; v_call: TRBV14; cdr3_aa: CASSRMTGGEQYF; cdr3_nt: TGTGCCAGCAGCCGAATGACAGGGGGCGAGCAGTACTTC
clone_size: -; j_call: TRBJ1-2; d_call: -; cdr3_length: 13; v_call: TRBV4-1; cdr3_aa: CASSQTGNYGYTF; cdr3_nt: TGCGCCAGCAGCCAAACTGGGAACTATGGCTACACCTTC
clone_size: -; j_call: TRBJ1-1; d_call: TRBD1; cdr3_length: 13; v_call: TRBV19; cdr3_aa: CASRTGMNTEAFF; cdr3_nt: TGTGCCAGCCGGACAGGGATGAACACTGAAGCTTTCTTT
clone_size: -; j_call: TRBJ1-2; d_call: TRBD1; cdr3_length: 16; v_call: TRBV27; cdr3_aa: CASSLSRDRAFYGYTF; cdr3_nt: TGTGCCAGCAGTTTATCCCGGGACAGGGCCTTCTATGGCTACACCTTC
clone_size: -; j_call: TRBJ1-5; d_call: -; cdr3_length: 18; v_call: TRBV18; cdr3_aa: CASSPGVGRGGSNQPQHF; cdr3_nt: TGTGCCAGCTCACCAGGGGTGGGCAGGGGAGGTAGCAATCAGCCCCAGCATTTT
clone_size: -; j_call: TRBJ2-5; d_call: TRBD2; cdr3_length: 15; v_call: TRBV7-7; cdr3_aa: CASSLGLAGGETQYF; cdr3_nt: TGTGCTAGCAGCTTAGGGCTAGCGGGAGGAGAGACCCAGTACTTC
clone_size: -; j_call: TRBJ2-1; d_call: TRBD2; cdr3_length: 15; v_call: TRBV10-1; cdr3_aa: CASSDSPGLSFEQFF; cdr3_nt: TGCGCCAGCAGTGACTCACCGGGACTATCGTTTGAGCAGTTCTTC
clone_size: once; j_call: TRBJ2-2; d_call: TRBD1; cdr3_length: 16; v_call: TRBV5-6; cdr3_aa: CASSLPQGAYTGELFF; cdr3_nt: TGTGCCAGCAGCTTGCCCCAGGGGGCGTACACCGGGGAGCTGTTTTTT
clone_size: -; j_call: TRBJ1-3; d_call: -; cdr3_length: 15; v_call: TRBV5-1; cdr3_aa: CASSLEASSGNTIYF; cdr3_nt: TGCGCCAGCAGCTTGGAGGCCAGCTCTGGAAACACCATATATTTT
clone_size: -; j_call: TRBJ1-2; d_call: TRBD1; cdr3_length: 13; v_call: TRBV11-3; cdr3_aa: CASSSGTGKGYTF; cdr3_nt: TGTGCCAGCAGCTCCGGGACAGGGAAGGGCTACACCTTC
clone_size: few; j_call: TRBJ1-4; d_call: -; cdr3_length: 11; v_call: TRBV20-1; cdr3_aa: CSVLWGGKLFF; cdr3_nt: TGCAGTGTACTCTGGGGGGGAAAACTGTTTTTT
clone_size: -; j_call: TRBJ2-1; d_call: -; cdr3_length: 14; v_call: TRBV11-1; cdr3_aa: CASSLAGEAGEQFF; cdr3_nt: TGTGCCAGCAGCTTAGCGGGAGAGGCGGGTGAGCAGTTCTTC
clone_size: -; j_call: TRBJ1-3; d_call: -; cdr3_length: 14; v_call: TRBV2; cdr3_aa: CASRGEFYGNTIYF; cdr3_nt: TGTGCCAGCAGGGGGGAGTTTTACGGAAACACCATATATTTT
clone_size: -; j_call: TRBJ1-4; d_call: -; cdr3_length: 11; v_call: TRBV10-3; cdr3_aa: CAISPGEKLFF; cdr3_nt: TGTGCCATCAGCCCAGGTGAAAAACTGTTTTTT
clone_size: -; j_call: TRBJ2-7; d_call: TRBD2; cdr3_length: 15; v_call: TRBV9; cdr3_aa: CASSLGLAGEYEQYF; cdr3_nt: TGTGCCAGCAGTCTAGGACTAGCGGGAGAATACGAGCAGTACTTC
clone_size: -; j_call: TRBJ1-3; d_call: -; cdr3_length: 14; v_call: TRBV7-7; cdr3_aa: CASSLSPDEGTIYF; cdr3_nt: TGTGCCAGCAGCTTAAGCCCAGATGAAGGGACCATATATTTT
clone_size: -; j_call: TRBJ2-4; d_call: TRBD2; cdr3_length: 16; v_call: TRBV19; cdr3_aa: CASSTGLALAKNIQYF; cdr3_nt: TGTGCCAGTAGTACGGGACTAGCTCTAGCCAAAAACATTCAGTACTTC
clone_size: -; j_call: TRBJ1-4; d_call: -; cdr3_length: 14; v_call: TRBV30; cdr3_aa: CAWSVGGVKEKLFF; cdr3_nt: TGTGCCTGGAGTGTAGGCGGGGTTAAGGAAAAACTGTTTTTT
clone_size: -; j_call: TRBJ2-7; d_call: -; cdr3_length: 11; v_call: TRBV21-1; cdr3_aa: CASLQACEQYF; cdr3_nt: TGTGCCAGCCTCCAGGCTTGCGAGCAGTACTTC
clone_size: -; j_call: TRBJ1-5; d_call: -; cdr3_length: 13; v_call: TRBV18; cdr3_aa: CASSPDGYQPQHF; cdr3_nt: TGTGCCAGCTCACCAGACGGATACCAGCCCCAGCATTTT
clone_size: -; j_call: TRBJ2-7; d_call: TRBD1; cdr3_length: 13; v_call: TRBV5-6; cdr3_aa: CASSPATGVEQYF; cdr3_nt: TGTGCCAGCAGCCCCGCGACAGGGGTAGAGCAGTACTTC
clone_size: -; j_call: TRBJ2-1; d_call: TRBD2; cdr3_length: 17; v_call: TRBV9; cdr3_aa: CASSAGGGSGSFLEQFF; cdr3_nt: TGTGCCAGCAGCGCGGGGGGTGGGAGCGGGAGTTTCCTTGAGCAGTTCTTC
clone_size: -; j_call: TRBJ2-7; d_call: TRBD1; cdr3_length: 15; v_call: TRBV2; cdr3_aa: CASSDAGTGSYEQYF; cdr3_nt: TGTGCCAGCAGTGACGCAGGGACAGGGTCGTACGAGCAGTACTTC
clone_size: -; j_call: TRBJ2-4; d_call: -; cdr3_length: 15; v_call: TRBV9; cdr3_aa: CASSVSGMAKNIQYF; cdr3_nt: TGTGCCAGCAGCGTTTCAGGGATGGCCAAAAACATTCAGTACTTC
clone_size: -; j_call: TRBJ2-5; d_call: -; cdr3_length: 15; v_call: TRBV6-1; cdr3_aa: CASSEQTGEGETQYF; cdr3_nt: TGTGCCAGCAGTGAACAGACAGGAGAAGGAGAGACCCAGTACTTC
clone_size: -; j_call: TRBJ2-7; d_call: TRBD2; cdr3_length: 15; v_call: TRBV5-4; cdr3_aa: CASSPRLASSYEQYF; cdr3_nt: TGTGCCAGCAGCCCGCGACTAGCGTCATCCTACGAGCAGTACTTC
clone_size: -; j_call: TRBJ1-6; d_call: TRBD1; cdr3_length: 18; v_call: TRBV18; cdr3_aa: CASSRMIQRQGSNSPLHF; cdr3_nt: TGTGCCAGCTCGCGCATGATACAAAGACAGGGATCAAATTCACCCCTCCACTTT
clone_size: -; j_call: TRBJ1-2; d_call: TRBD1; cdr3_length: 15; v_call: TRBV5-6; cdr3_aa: CASSFGNRGVWGYTF; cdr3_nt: TGTGCCAGCAGCTTTGGGAACAGGGGGGTTTGGGGCTACACCTTC
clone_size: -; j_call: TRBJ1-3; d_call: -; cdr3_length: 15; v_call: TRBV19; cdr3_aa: CASSIDGSLGNTIYF; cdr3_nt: TGTGCCAGTAGTATAGATGGGAGTCTTGGAAACACCATATATTTT
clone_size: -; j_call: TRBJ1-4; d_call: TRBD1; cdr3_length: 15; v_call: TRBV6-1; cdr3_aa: CASSARDRGYEKLFF; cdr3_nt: TGTGCCAGCAGTGCCCGGGACAGGGGTTATGAAAAACTGTTTTTT
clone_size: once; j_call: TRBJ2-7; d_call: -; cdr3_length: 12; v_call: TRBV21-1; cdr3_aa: CASSPSSYEQYF; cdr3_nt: TGTGCCAGCAGCCCCAGCTCCTACGAGCAGTACTTC
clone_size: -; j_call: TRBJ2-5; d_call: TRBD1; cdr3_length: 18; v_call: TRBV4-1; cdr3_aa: CASSLSRDRVVGQETQYF; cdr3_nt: TGCGCCAGCAGCCTGTCCCGGGACAGGGTAGTCGGGCAAGAGACCCAGTACTTC
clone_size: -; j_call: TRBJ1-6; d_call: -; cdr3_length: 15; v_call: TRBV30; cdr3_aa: CAWRARGGHNSPLHF; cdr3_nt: TGTGCCTGGAGGGCCAGAGGAGGGCATAATTCACCCCTCCACTTT
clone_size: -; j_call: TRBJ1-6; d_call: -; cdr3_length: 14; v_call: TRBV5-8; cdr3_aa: CASSLGRDNSPLHF; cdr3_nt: TGTGCCAGCAGCTTAGGACGGGATAATTCACCCCTCCACTTT
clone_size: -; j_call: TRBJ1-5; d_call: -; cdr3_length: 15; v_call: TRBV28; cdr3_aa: CASSRGGNGNQPQHF; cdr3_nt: TGTGCCAGCAGCAGAGGTGGGAACGGCAATCAGCCCCAGCATTTT
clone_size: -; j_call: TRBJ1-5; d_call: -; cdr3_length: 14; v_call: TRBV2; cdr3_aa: CASSEWEEGQPQHF; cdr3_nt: TGTGCCAGCAGTGAATGGGAGGAGGGTCAGCCCCAGCATTTT
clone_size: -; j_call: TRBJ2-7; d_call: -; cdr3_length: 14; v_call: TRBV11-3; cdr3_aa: CASSRDGSPYEQYF; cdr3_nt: TGTGCCAGCAGTAGGGACGGATCTCCTTACGAGCAGTACTTC
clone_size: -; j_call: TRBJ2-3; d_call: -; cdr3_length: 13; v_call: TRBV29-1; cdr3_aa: CSVAGASTDTQYF; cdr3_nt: TGCAGCGTTGCCGGGGCTAGCACAGATACGCAGTATTTT
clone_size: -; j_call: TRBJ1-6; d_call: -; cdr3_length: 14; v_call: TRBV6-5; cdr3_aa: CASRSRGDNSPLHF; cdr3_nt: TGTGCCAGCAGGTCCCGGGGCGATAATTCACCCCTCCACTTT
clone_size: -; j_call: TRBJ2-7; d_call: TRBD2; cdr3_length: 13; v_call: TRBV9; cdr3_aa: CASSALAGVEQYF; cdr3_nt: TGTGCCAGCAGCGCACTAGCGGGAGTCGAGCAGTACTTC
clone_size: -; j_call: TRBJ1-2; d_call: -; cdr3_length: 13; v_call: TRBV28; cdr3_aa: CASSPRRFYGYTF; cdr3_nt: TGTGCCAGCAGTCCTCGACGGTTCTATGGCTACACCTTC
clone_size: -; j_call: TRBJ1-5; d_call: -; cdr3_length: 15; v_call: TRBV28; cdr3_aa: CASSYLGGGGQPQHF; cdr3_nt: TGTGCCAGCAGCTACCTCGGGGGGGGAGGTCAGCCCCAGCATTTT
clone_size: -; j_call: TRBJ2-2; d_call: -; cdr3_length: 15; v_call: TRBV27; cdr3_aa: CASSLSRGFPGELFF; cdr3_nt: TGTGCCAGCAGTTTATCACGGGGGTTCCCCGGGGAGCTGTTTTTT
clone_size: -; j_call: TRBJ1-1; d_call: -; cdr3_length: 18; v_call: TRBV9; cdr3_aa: CASSVADRVRGENTEAFF; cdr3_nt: TGTGCCAGCAGCGTAGCTGACAGAGTAAGGGGAGAGAACACTGAAGCTTTCTTT
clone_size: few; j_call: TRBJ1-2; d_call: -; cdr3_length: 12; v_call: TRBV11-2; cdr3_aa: CASSPDSYGYTF; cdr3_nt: TGTGCCAGCAGCCCGGACAGCTATGGCTACACCTTC
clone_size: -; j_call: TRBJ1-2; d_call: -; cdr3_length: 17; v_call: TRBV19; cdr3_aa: CASSISALPGLENGYTF; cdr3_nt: TGTGCCAGTAGTATTTCGGCCTTGCCGGGCCTCGAGAATGGCTACACCTTC
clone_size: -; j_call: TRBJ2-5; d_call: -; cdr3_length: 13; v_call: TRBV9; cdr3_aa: CASIAGSQETQYF; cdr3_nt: TGTGCCAGCATTGCGGGGTCCCAAGAGACCCAGTACTTC
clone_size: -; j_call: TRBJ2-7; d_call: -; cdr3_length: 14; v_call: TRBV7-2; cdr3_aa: CASSLFGGGDEQYF; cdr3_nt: TGTGCCAGCAGCTTATTCGGGGGCGGCGACGAGCAGTACTTC
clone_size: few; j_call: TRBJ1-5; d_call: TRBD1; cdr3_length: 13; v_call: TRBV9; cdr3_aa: CASSGQGDQPQHF; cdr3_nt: TGTGCCAGCAGCGGTCAGGGGGATCAGCCCCAGCATTTT
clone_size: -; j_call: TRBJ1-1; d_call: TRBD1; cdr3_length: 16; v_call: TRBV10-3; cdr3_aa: CAISEPDRGYYTEAFF; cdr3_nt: TGTGCCATCAGTGAGCCGGACAGGGGGTACTACACTGAAGCTTTCTTT
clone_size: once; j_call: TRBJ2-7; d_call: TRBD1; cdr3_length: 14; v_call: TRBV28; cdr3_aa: CASSVGTGRSEQYF; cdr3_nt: TGTGCCAGCAGTGTAGGGACAGGGCGGTCCGAGCAGTACTTC
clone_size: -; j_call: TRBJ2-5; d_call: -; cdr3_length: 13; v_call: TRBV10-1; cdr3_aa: CASSRSGEETQYF; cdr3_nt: TGCGCCAGCAGTAGGTCGGGGGAAGAGACCCAGTACTTC
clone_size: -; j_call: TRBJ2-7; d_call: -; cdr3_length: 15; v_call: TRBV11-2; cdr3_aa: CASSLVSRGSYEQYF; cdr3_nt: TGTGCCAGCAGCTTAGTGAGCAGGGGATCCTACGAGCAGTACTTC
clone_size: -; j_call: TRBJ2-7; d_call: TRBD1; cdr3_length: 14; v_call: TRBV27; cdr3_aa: CASSRQGASYEQYF; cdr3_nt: TGTGCCAGCAGTAGACAGGGGGCTTCCTACGAGCAGTACTTC
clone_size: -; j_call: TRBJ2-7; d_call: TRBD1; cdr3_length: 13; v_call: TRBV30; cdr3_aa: CAWSRGQTYEQYF; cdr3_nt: TGTGCCTGGAGTAGGGGACAGACCTACGAGCAGTACTTC
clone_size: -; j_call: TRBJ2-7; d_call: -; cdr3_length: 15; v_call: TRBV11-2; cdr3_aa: CASSLDGSYRYEQYF; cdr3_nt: TGTGCCAGCAGCTTAGATGGGTCATATCGCTACGAGCAGTACTTC